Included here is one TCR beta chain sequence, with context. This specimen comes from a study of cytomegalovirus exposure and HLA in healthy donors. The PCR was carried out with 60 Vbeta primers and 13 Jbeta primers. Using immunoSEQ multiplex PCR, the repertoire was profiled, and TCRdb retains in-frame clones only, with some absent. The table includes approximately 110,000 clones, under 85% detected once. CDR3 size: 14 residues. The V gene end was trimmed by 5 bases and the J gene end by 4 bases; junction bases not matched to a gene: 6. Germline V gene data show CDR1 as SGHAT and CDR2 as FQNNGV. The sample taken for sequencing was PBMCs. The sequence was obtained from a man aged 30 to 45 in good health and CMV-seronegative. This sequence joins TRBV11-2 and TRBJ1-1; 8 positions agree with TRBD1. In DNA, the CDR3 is TGTGCCAGCAGCCCGCAGACAGGGGCCACTGAAGCTTTCTTT. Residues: CASSPQTGATEAFF. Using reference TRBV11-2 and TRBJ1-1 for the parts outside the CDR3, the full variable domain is EAGVAQSPRYKIIEKRQSVAFWCNPISGHATLYWYQQILGQGPKLLIQFQNNGVVDDSQLPKDRFSAERLKGVDSTLKIQPAKLEDSAVYLCASSPQTGATEAFFGQGTRLTVV.